A selection of T cell receptor beta chains follows, all from one sample in a study of T cell changes during pregnancy in multiple sclerosis. Profiled with immunoSEQ multiplex PCR; TCRdb holds only in-frame clones, not every one. The table shows around 16,000 clones, with 65% to 90% occurring only once. The sample in question was CD8+ T cells from peripheral blood mononuclear cells, obtained after pregnancy. The receptors come from a female donor in good health, enrolled as a control in a pregnancy study. CDR3s include the opening cysteine and the closing phenylalanine or tryptophan. The D gene is left open where the match is weak. Expanded clones are given a class, and other clones once, few, many or no size at all.

TRBV10-3,TRBD2,TRBJ2-2,NA,CAISGLADYNTGELFF,TGTGCCATCAGTGGACTAGCGGACTATAACACCGGGGAGCTGTTTTTT
TRBV6-1,TRBD2,TRBJ2-1,once,CASSDGEGAYNEQFF,TGTGCCAGCAGTGACGGGGAGGGCGCCTACAATGAGCAGTTCTTC
TRBV4-3,NA,TRBJ1-1,NA,CASSQEGGTTEAFF,TGCGCCAGCAGCCAAGAGGGGGGTACCACTGAAGCTTTCTTT
TRBV6-4,NA,TRBJ2-1,NA,CASSDKEDEQFF,TGTGCCAGCAGTGACAAGGAGGATGAGCAGTTCTTC
TRBV2,NA,TRBJ1-1,NA,CASVIAGRLNTEAFF,TGTGCCAGCGTGATAGCAGGGCGGTTGAACACTGAAGCTTTCTTT
TRBV4-3,NA,TRBJ1-3,few,CASSQVIGRENTIYF,TGCGCCAGCAGCCAAGTCATAGGGCGGGAGAACACCATATATTTT
TRBV4-3,NA,TRBJ2-2,NA,CASSSSSNTGELFF,TGCGCCAGCAGCAGTAGCTCGAACACCGGGGAGCTGTTTTTT
TRBV27,NA,TRBJ1-1,NA,CASSRGGQEAFF,TGTGCCAGCAGCCGAGGAGGGCAGGAAGCTTTCTTT
TRBV7-8,TRBD1,TRBJ2-2,NA,CASSRNRGDTGELFF,TGTGCCAGCAGCCGGAACAGGGGAGACACCGGGGAGCTGTTTTTT
TRBV6-1,NA,TRBJ1-5,few,CASKPGIEYQPQHF,TGTGCCAGCAAACCAGGGATAGAGTATCAGCCCCAGCATTTT
TRBV28,TRBD2,TRBJ2-1,NA,CASSRRGSGAYNEQFF,TGTGCCAGCAGCCGGCGGGGTAGCGGGGCCTACAATGAGCAGTTCTTC
TRBV2,TRBD1,TRBJ1-5,NA,CASEGDRGPYSNQPQHF,TGTGCCAGCGAAGGGGACAGGGGCCCATATAGCAATCAGCCCCAGCATTTT
TRBV2,TRBD1,TRBJ1-2,NA,CASREGQGSGYTF,TGTGCCAGCAGGGAGGGACAGGGGAGTGGCTACACCTTC
TRBV7-2,TRBD2,TRBJ2-7,NA,CASSFGRGRAGLSYEQYF,TGTGCCAGCAGCTTCGGGAGAGGGCGAGCGGGGCTATCCTACGAGCAGTACTTC
TRBV27,NA,TRBJ2-7,NA,CASSLWAAIPYEQYF,TGTGCCAGCAGTTTATGGGCCGCTATTCCCTACGAGCAGTACTTC